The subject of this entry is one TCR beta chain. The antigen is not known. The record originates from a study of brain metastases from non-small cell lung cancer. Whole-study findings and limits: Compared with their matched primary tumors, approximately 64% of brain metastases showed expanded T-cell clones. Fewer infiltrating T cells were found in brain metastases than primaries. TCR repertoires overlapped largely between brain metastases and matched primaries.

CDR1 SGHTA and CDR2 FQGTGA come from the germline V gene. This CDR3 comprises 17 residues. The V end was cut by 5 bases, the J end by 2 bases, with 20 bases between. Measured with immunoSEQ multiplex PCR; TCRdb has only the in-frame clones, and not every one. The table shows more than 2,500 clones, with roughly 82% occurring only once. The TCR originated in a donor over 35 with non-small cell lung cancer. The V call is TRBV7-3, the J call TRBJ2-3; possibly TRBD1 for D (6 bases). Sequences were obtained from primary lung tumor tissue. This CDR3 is CASSVGAGGSFTDTQYF. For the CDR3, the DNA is TGTGCCAGCAGCGTGGGGGCGGGCGGGTCCTTCACAGATACGCAGTATTTT.